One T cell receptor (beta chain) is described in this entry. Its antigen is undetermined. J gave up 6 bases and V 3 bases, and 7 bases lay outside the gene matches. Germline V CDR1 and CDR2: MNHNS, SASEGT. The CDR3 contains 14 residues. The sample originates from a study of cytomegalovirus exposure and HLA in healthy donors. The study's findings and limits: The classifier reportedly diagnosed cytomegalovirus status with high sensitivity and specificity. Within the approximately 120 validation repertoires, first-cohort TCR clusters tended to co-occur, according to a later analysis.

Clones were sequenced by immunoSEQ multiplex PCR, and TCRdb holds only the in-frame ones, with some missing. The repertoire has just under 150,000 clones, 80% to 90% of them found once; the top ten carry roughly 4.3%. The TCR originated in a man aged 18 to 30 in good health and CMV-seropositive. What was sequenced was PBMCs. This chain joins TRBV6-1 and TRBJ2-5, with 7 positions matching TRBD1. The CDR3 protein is CASSDPNRGKTQYF. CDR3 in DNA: TGTGCCAGCAGTGACCCAAACAGGGGAAAGACCCAGTACTTC.